Following are 3 T cell receptor beta chains from one sample sequenced in a study of shared clonotypes between healthy human individuals. Libraries were prepared by immunoSEQ multiplex PCR; TCRdb keeps only in-frame clonotypes and omits some of them. The sample has just over 2,000,000 clones; around 95% are singletons. Material for sequencing was naive CD4+ T cells sorted from blood. The subset was: CD45RA+ positively selected. These receptors came from a man aged 18-30 years in good health.

J is TRBJ1-2 and V is TRBV18, with 7 bases identical to TRBD1. Germline CDR1 is KGHSH and CDR2 is LQKENI. The length of the CDR3 is 14 residues. V dropped 3 bases and J dropped 7; count of bases not matched to a gene: 8. The CDR3 spells CASSPSTGDSGYTF. The CDR3 DNA sequence: TGTGCCAGCTCACCCTCAACAGGGGATAGTGGCTACACCTTC.

V usage is TRBV29-1 and J usage is TRBJ2-5, with TRBD1 matching 10 bases. This CDR3 has 15 residues. Germline CDR1 is SQVTM and CDR2 is ANQGSEA. V gave up 7 bases and J gave up 1 base; unmatched junction bases: 9. The CDR3 is CSAGGQGVRQETQYF. CDR3 nucleotides: TGCAGCGCTGGAGGACAGGGGGTCCGCCAAGAGACCCAGTACTTC.

In this sample, this clone turned up a few times. J is TRBJ1-6 and V is TRBV19, with 9 nucleotides matching TRBD1. J lost 14 bases, V lost 8 bases, and 10 bases had no gene match. The CDR3 is 13 residues long. The germline V gene has CDR1 LNHDA and CDR2 SQIVND (reference sequence). Here the CDR3 reads CASGDRAALALHF. DNA for the CDR3: TGTGCCAGTGGGGACAGGGCCGCTTTGGCCCTCCACTTT.